This T cell receptor beta chain was identified in a study of cytomegalovirus exposure and HLA in healthy donors. Overall study: The same platform was used for the 110 or so validation repertoires and the approximately 670 first-cohort repertoires, a later analysis reported.

Study findings and constraints: 150 to 200 TCR beta chains were listed as cytomegalovirus-associated.

CDR3 length: 15 amino acids. V was cut by 0 bases and J by 0 bases, with 10 bases left in between. Germline assignment: CDR1 SGHRS and CDR2 YFSETQ. Profiling relied on immunoSEQ multiplex PCR, and the TCRdb table lists in-frame clones only, not all of them. The sample has 130,000 or so clones; over 85% are singletons. Of note for this clone: The antigen is unknown.

Sequenced sample: PBMCs. The chain carries TRBV5-1 and TRBJ2-7; D may be TRBD2 (5 bases). The clonotype comes from a man under 40 in good health and CMV-seronegative. The CDR3 nucleotides are TGCGCCAGCAGCTTGGGCCTCGGGATCTCCTACGAGCAGTACTTC. This gives the protein CASSLGLGISYEQYF.